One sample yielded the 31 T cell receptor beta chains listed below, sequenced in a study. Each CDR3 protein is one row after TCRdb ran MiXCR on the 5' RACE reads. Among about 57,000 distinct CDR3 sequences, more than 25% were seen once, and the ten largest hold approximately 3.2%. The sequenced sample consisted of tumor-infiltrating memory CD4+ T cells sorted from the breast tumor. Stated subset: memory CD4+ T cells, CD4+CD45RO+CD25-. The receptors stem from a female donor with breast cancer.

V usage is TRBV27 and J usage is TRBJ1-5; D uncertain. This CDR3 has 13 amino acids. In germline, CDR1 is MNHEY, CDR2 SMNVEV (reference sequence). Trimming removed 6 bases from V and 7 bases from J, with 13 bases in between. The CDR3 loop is CASRRVSGQPQHF. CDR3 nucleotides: TGTGCCAGCAGGAGGGTAAGTGGGCAGCCCCAGCATTTT.

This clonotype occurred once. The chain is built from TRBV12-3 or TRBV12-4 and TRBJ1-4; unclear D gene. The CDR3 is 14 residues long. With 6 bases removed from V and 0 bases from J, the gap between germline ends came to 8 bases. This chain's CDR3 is CASSREATNEKLFF. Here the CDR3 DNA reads TGTGCCAGCAGCCGGGAGGCAACTAATGAAAAACTGTTTTTT.

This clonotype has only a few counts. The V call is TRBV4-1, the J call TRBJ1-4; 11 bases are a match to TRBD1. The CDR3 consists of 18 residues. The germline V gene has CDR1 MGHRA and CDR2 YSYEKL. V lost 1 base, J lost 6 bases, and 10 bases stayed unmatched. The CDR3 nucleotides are TGCGCCAGCAGCCAAGTCCAGGACAGGGGGCGTTCTTATGAAAAACTGTTTTTT. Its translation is CASSQVQDRGRSYEKLFF.

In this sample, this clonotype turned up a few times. CDR3 in DNA: TGTGCCAGCAGCCAACCAAGGAGCTCCTATAATTCACCCCTCCACTTT. Protein: CASSQPRSSYNSPLHF. The rearrangement uses TRBV6-5 and TRBJ1-6; D remains ambiguous. The germline CDR1 and CDR2 sequences are MNHEY and SVGAGI. Trimming cost V 6 bases and J 0 bases, with 12 bases left between them. The CDR3 contains 16 residues.

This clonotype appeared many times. The CDR3 loop is CASSPRGQAAFF. DNA for the CDR3: TGTGCCAGCAGCCCCAGGGGGCAGGCAGCTTTCTTT. This chain links TRBV7-2 with TRBJ1-1; 8 nucleotides agree with TRBD1. Germline V lookup: CDR1 SGHTA, CDR2 FQGNSA. Unmatched junction bases numbered 6, after V lost 5 bases and J lost 10 bases. This CDR3 comprises 12 residues.

This CDR3 is CASSRVKAGGNDYGYTF. The CDR3 DNA sequence: TGCGCCAGCAGCCGAGTTAAAGCGGGGGGCAATGACTATGGCTACACCTTC. The chain employs TRBV5-1 and TRBJ1-2; possibly TRBD1 for D (6 bases). The CDR3 sequence is 17 residues long. V dropped 4 bases and J dropped 3 bases, with 22 bases sitting between them. The germline V gene encodes CDR1 SGHRS and CDR2 YFSETQ.

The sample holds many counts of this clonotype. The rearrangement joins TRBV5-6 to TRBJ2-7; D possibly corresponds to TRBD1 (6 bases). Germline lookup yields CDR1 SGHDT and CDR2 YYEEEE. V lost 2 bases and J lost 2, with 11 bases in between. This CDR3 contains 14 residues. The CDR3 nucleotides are TGTGCCAGCAGCTTCAGGGGCAGGACCTACGAGCAGTACTTC. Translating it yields CASSFRGRTYEQYF.

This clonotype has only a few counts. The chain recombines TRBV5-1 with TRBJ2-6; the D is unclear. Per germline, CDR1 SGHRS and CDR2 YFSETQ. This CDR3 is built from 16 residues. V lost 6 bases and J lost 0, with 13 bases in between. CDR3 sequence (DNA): TGCGCCAGCACCACCAGACGGACCTCTGGGGCCAACGTCCTGACTTTC. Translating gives CASTTRRTSGANVLTF.

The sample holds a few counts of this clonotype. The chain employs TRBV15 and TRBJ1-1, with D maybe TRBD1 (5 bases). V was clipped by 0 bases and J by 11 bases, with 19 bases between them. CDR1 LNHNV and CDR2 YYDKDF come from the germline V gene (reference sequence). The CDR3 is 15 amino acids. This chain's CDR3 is CATSRDTGRPFSAFF. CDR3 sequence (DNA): TGTGCCACCAGCAGAGATACGGGACGACCTTTTTCTGCTTTCTTT.

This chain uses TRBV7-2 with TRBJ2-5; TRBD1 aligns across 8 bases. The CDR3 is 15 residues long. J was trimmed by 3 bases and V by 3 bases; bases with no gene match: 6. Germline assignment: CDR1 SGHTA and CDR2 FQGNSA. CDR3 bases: TGTGCCAGCAGCTTCCCCAGGGGGCTGGAAGAGACCCAGTACTTC. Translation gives CASSFPRGLEETQYF. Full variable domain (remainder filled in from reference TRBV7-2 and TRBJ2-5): GAGVSQSPSNKVTEKGKDVELRCDPISGHTALYWYRQSLGQGLEFLIYFQGNSAPDKSGLPSDRFSAERTGGSVSTLTIQRTQQEDSAVYLCASSFPRGLEETQYFGPGTRLLVL.

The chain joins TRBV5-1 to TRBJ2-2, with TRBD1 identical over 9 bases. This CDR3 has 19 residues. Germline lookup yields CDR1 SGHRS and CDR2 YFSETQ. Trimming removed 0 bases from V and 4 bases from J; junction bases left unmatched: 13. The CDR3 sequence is CASSLEGQGFRVGTGELFF. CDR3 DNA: TGCGCCAGCAGCTTGGAGGGACAGGGCTTCCGGGTTGGCACCGGGGAGCTGTTTTTT.

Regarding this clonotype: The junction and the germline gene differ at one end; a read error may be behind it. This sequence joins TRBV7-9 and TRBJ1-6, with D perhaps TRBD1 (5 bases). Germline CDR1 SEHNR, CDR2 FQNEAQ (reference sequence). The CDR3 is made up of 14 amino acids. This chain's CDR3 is CASSQRAGDSPHHF. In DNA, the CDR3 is TGTGCCAGCAGCCAAAGAGCGGGGGATTCACCCCACCACTTT.

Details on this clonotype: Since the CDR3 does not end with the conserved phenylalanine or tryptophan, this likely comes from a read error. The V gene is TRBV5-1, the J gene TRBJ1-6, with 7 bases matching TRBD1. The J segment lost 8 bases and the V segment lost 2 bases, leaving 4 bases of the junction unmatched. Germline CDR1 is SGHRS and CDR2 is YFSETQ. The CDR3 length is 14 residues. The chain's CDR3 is CASSLSGGYSPLHL. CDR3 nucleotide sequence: TGCGCCAGCAGCTTATCAGGGGGGTATTCACCCCTCCACCTT.

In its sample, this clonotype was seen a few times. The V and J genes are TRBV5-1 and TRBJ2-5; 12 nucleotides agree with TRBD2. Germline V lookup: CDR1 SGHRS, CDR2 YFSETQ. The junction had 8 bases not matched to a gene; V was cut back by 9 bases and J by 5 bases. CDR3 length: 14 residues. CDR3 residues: CATKLAGGSETQYF. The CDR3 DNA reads TGCGCCACGAAACTAGCGGGAGGCTCGGAGACCCAGTACTTC. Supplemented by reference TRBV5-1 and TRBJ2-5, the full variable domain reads KAGVTQTPRYLIKTRGQQVTLSCSPISGHRSVSWYQQTPGQGLQFLFEYFSETQRNKGNFPGRFSGRQFSNSRSEMNVSTLELGDSALYLCATKLAGGSETQYFGPGTRLLVL.

The CDR3, as DNA: TGTGCCAGCAGCCATGGACTAGCGAACACAGATACGCAGTATTTT. Translating it yields CASSHGLANTDTQYF. V usage is TRBV28 and J usage is TRBJ2-3; 9 nucleotides match TRBD2. The germline gives CDR1 MDHEN, CDR2 SYDVKM. V shed 6 bases and J 2 bases; nucleotides not matched to a gene: 6. The CDR3 length is 15 residues.

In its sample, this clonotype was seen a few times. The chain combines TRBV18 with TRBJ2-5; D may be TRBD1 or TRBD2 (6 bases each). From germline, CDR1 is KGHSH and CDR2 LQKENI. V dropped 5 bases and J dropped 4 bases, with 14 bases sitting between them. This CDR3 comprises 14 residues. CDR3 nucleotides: TGTGCCAGCTCATCAGGGGAAGCGGGAGAGACCCAGTACTTC. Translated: CASSSGEAGETQYF.

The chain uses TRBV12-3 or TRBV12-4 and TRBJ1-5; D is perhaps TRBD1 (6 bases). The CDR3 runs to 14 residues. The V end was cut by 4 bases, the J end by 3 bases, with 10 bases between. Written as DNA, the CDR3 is TGTGCCAGCAGTTCAGCAGGGGCCAATCAGCCCCAGCATTTT. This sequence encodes CASSSAGANQPQHF.

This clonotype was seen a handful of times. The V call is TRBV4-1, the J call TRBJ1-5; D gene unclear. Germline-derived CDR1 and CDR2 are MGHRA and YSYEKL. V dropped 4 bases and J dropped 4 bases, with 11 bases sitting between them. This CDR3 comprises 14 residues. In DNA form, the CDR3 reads TGCGCCAGCAGCCCGGTGTTAGGGAATCAGCCCCAGCATTTT. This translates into CASSPVLGNQPQHF.

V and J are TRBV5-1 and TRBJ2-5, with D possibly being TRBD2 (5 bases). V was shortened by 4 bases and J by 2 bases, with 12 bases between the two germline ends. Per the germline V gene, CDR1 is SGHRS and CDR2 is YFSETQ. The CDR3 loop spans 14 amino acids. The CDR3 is CASSPLTGQETQYF. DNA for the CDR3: TGCGCCAGCAGCCCCCTGACGGGACAAGAGACCCAGTACTTC.

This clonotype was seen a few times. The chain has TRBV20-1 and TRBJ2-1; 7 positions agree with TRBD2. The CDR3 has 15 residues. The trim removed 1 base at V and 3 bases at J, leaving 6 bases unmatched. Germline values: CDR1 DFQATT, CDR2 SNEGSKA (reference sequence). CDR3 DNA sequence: TGCAGTGCTAGAGTAGGGAGGGCCCTCTACAATGAGCAGTTCTTC. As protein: CSARVGRALYNEQFF.

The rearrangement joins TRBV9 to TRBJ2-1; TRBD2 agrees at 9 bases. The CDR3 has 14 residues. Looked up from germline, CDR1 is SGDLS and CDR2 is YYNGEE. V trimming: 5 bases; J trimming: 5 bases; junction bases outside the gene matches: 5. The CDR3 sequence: CASSKGTSHNEQFF. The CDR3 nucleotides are TGTGCCAGCAGTAAGGGGACTAGCCACAATGAGCAGTTCTTC.

CDR3 sequence: CASSRRDYYGYTF. The CDR3 nucleotides read TGTGCCAGCAGTCGACGGGACTACTATGGCTACACCTTC. The chain joins TRBV5-5 to TRBJ1-2; tentatively, D is TRBD1 (5 bases). Trimming left V 5 bases short and J 3 bases short, with 11 bases between. The CDR3 has 13 amino acids. In germline, CDR1 is SGHKS, CDR2 YYEKEE (reference sequence).

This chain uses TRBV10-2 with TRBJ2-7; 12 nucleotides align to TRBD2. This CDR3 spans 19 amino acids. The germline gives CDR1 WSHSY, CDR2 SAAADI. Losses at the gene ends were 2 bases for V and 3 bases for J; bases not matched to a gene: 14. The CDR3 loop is CASSEGGFPTSGGFYEQYF. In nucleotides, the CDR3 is TGCGCCAGCAGTGAGGGGGGCTTTCCGACTAGCGGGGGATTCTACGAGCAGTACTTC.

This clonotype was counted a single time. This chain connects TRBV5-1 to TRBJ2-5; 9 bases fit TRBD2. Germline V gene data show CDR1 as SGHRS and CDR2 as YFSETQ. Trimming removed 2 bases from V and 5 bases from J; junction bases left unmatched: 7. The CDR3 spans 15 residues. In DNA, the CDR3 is TGCGCCAGCAGCTTATCCGGGACTAGCAAGGAGACCCAGTACTTC. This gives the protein CASSLSGTSKETQYF.

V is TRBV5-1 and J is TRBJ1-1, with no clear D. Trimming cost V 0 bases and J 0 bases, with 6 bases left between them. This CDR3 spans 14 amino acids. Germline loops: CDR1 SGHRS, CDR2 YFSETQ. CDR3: CASSLDGMNTEAFF. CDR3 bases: TGCGCCAGCAGCTTGGATGGAATGAACACTGAAGCTTTCTTT.

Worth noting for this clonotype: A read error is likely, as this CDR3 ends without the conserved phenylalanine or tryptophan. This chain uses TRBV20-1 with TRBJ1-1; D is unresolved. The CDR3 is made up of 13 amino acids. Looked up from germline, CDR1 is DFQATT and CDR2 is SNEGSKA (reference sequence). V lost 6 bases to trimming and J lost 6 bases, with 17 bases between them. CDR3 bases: TGCAGTGCCCCAGATTATCGGAGTCCTGAAGCTTTCTCT. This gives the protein CSAPDYRSPEAFS.

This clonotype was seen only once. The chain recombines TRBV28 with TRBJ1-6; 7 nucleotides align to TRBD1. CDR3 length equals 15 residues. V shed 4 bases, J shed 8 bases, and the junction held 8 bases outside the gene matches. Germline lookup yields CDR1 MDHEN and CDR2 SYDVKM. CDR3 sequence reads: CASSSAATGYSPLHF. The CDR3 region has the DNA TGTGCCAGCAGTTCAGCAGCGACAGGGTATTCACCCCTCCACTTT.

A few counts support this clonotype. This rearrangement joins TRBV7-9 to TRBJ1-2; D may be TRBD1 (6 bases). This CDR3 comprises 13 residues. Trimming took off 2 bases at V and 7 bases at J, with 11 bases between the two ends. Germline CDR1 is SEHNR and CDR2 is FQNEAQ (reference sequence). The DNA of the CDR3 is TGTGCCAGCAGCTTAAGGGGGGGCCCTGGCTACACCTTC. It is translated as CASSLRGGPGYTF.

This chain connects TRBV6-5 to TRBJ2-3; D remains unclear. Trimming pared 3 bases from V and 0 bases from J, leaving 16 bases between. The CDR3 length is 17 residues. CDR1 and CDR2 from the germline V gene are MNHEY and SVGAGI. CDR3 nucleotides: TGTGCCAGCAGTTATTCATGGGTTGTACAGAGCACAGATACGCAGTATTTT. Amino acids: CASSYSWVVQSTDTQYF.

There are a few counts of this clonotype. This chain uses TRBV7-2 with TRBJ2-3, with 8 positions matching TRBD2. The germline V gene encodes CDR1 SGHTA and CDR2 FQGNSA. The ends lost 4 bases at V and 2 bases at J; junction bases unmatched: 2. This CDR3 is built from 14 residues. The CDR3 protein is CASSSGLVTDTQYF. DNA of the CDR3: TGTGCCAGCAGCTCGGGACTAGTCACAGATACGCAGTATTTT.

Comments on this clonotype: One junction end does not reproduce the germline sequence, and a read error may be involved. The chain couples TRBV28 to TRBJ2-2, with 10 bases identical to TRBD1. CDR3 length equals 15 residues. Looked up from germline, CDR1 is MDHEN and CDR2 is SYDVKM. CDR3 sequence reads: CACSPGTGVSGELLF. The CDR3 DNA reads TGTGCCTGTTCTCCCGGGACAGGGGTTTCTGGGGAGCTGCTTTTT.